This T cell receptor beta chain was observed in a study of blood T cell repertoires in COVID-19. About the study: Nucleic acid was either cDNA or gDNA, and it came from T cells, B-cell-depleted T cells, or PBMCs.

All enrollees were roughly 18 to 95 years old and from 20 to 30 US areas. Participants' reported clinical history set cohort assignment. Original processing notes: Estimation of nucleated cell counts relied on the amplification of reference gene primers. Data came from immunoSEQ multiplex PCR; TCRdb stores just in-frame clones and leaves some out. The DNA gave D and trimming, while V, J and clone size come from that table. Of some 150,000 clones listed, approximately 82% were seen once; the top ten hold roughly 4%. CDR3 length: 21 amino acids. This receptor was obtained from a woman aged 50 to 60 in a cohort exposed to, infected with or recovered from COVID-19 (not recorded which). The chain links TRBV21-1 to TRBJ2-5; TRBD2 is the table's D call, not checked against the DNA. TRBV21-1 is a recognized pseudogene. Sequenced input: PBMCs or T cells enriched from blood (not recorded which). The DNA for the CDR3 is TGTGCCAGCAGCAAAGGGTCTAAACCGGGACTAGCGGGGGGCAAACAAGAGACCCAGTACTTC. This encodes CASSKGSKPGLAGGKQETQYF.